This T cell receptor beta chain was documented in a study of response to subunit inactivated influenza vaccine. TCRdb reprocessed the RT-PCR reads via MiXCR and lists one record per CDR3 protein. The repertoire includes hundreds of thousands of distinct CDR3 sequences, over 9.5% of them detected once, and more than 10% sits in the top ten. Notes on this clonotype: What it binds is not known.

V was cut by 6 bases and J by 2 bases, with 28 bases left in between. The CDR3 covers 19 residues. Germline CDR1 LGHNA, CDR2 YSLEER. General study points: Only a handful of new T cells, the authors suggested, are recruited with each seasonal influenza vaccination.

This clonotype originated in a man in his forties or fifties who received an inactivated influenza vaccine. Specimen: PBMCs from blood, collected about 6 weeks after vaccination. The chain joins TRBV4-3 to TRBJ1-2; D is possibly TRBD1 (6 bases). CDR3 coding DNA: TGCGCCAGCAGACGCACCAGGGGAGGCTCTCTTTTTACGAACTATGGCTACACCTTC. This sequence encodes CASRRTRGGSLFTNYGYTF.